This is a list of T cell receptor beta chains from one sample in a study of T cells in Graves' hyperthyroidism and ophthalmopathy. TCRdb called the multiplex PCR reads again in MiXCR, with one record for every CDR3 protein. The repertoire consists of around 300,000 distinct CDR3 sequences, with roughly 15% occurring once and the leading ten covering roughly 7.9%. Sequencing was done on a sample of blood. The receptor source for this set is a woman in her forties with Graves' hyperthyroidism. CDR3s include the opening cysteine and the closing phenylalanine or tryptophan. The D gene is left open where the match is weak. Only some rows state a clone size, as once, few, many or a class for expanded clones.

v_call: TRBV7-8
clone_size: few
d_call: .
j_call: TRBJ1-1
cdr3_nt: TGTGCCAGCAGCTTAGGAGGGCGGGCGAACACTGAAGCTTTCTTT
cdr3_aa: CASSLGGRANTEAFF

v_call: TRBV9
clone_size: .
d_call: .
j_call: TRBJ2-1
cdr3_nt: TGTGCCAGCAGCCTAGTGGGTAATGAGCAGTCCTTC
cdr3_aa: CASSLVGNEQSF

v_call: TRBV12-3/TRBV12-4
clone_size: many
d_call: .
j_call: TRBJ1-3
cdr3_nt: TGTGCCAGCAGCCCCGATTGGGGATCTGGAAACACCATATATTTT
cdr3_aa: CASSPDWGSGNTIYF

v_call: TRBV20-1
clone_size: many
d_call: .
j_call: TRBJ2-2
cdr3_nt: TGCAGTGCTAGTGACGCTGTGAACACCGGGGAGCTGTTTTTT
cdr3_aa: CSASDAVNTGELFF

v_call: TRBV18
clone_size: many
d_call: .
j_call: TRBJ1-4
cdr3_nt: TGTGCCAGCTCACCACCCGGGACTTATGAAAAACTGTTTTTT
cdr3_aa: CASSPPGTYEKLFF

v_call: TRBV6-1
clone_size: many
d_call: TRBD1
j_call: TRBJ1-2
cdr3_nt: TGTGCCAGCAGGACAGGGGGCGCGGGTATTACACGGAAGTATGGCTACACCTTC
cdr3_aa: CASRTGGAGITRKYGYTF

v_call: TRBV12-3/TRBV12-4
clone_size: .
d_call: TRBD1
j_call: TRBJ2-7
cdr3_nt: TGTGCCAGCAGTACATCCCGGACAGGGGGCGCCTACGAGCAGTACTTC
cdr3_aa: CASSTSRTGGAYEQYF

v_call: TRBV6-1
clone_size: many
d_call: .
j_call: TRBJ2-3
cdr3_nt: TGTGCCAGCAGACGGCAGCAGCAGTTCACAGATACGCAGTATTTT
cdr3_aa: CASRRQQQFTDTQYF

v_call: TRBV2
clone_size: many
d_call: .
j_call: TRBJ1-2
cdr3_nt: TGTGCCAGCACGGACAACAACTATGGCTACACCTTC
cdr3_aa: CASTDNNYGYTF

v_call: TRBV19
clone_size: few
d_call: TRBD1
j_call: TRBJ2-7
cdr3_nt: TGTGCCAGTAGTATGGGGACAGGGGGCTACGAGCAGTACTTC
cdr3_aa: CASSMGTGGYEQYF

v_call: TRBV5-1
clone_size: many
d_call: TRBD2
j_call: TRBJ2-3
cdr3_nt: TGCGCCAGCAGCTCCCCCTCGGGACTAGCGATGAGTGGCACAGATACGCAGTATTTT
cdr3_aa: CASSSPSGLAMSGTDTQYF

v_call: TRBV3-1
clone_size: .
d_call: TRBD2
j_call: TRBJ2-7
cdr3_nt: TGTGCCAGCAGCCGGTATAGCGGGAGGAGGCACGAGCAGTACTTC
cdr3_aa: CASSRYSGRRHEQYF

v_call: TRBV20-1
clone_size: many
d_call: .
j_call: TRBJ1-6
cdr3_nt: TGCAGTGCTAGCTACGGCGAGAATTCACCCCTCCACTTT
cdr3_aa: CSASYGENSPLHF

v_call: TRBV7-2
clone_size: few
d_call: TRBD1
j_call: TRBJ1-3
cdr3_nt: TGTGCCAGCAGCTCACAGGGGCGGAACACCATATATTTT
cdr3_aa: CASSSQGRNTIYF

v_call: TRBV29-1
clone_size: many
d_call: TRBD1
j_call: TRBJ1-1
cdr3_nt: TGCAGCGCCGCCCGGGACAGGGGGAACACTGAAGCTTTCTTT
cdr3_aa: CSAARDRGNTEAFF

v_call: TRBV9
clone_size: many
d_call: .
j_call: TRBJ1-1
cdr3_nt: TGTGCCAGCAGCCGGACAGTTGGCACTGAAGCTTTCTTT
cdr3_aa: CASSRTVGTEAFF

v_call: TRBV13
clone_size: .
d_call: TRBD1
j_call: TRBJ1-6
cdr3_nt: TGTGCCAGCAGCTTAGCTGGACAGGCTAATTCACCCCTCCACTTT
cdr3_aa: CASSLAGQANSPLHF

v_call: TRBV2
clone_size: many
d_call: TRBD1
j_call: TRBJ1-5
cdr3_nt: TGTGCCAGCAGCACGACAGGGCAGGGCAATCAGCCCCAGCATTTT
cdr3_aa: CASSTTGQGNQPQHF

v_call: TRBV6-6
clone_size: many
d_call: .
j_call: TRBJ1-1
cdr3_nt: TGTGCCAGCAGTTACTCGGTCCGAGCGGTTGAAGCTTTCTTT
cdr3_aa: CASSYSVRAVEAFF

v_call: TRBV30
clone_size: .
d_call: .
j_call: TRBJ2-1
cdr3_nt: TGTGCCTGGAGTCCGGGATTTCGGAGCTCCTACAATGAGCAGTTCTTC
cdr3_aa: CAWSPGFRSSYNEQFF

v_call: TRBV7-9
clone_size: many
d_call: TRBD1
j_call: TRBJ1-2
cdr3_nt: TGTGCCAGCAGCTTAGGGGGACAGATCTATGGCTACACCTTC
cdr3_aa: CASSLGGQIYGYTF

v_call: TRBV5-1
clone_size: many
d_call: TRBD1
j_call: TRBJ2-2
cdr3_nt: TGCGCCAGCAGCTTGGAGTTCACAGGGGCCGGGGAGCTGTTTTTT
cdr3_aa: CASSLEFTGAGELFF

v_call: TRBV28
clone_size: many
d_call: TRBD1
j_call: TRBJ1-1
cdr3_nt: TGTGCCAGCTTAAATCAGGGGGCCGGGACCACTGAAGCTTTCTTT
cdr3_aa: CASLNQGAGTTEAFF

v_call: TRBV6-1
clone_size: many
d_call: .
j_call: TRBJ2-1
cdr3_nt: TGTGCCAGCAGTTCTCCCCGGGGGAACGTCCATGAGCAGTTCTTC
cdr3_aa: CASSSPRGNVHEQFF

v_call: TRBV28
clone_size: many
d_call: .
j_call: TRBJ1-2
cdr3_nt: TGTGCCAGCAGTTTAGCGGAGGGGGGTGGCTACACCTTC
cdr3_aa: CASSLAEGGGYTF

v_call: TRBV7-6
clone_size: many
d_call: .
j_call: TRBJ2-1
cdr3_nt: TGTGCCAGCAGCTTAGATGACCGGGACCGTCGTATTGAGCAGTTCTTC
cdr3_aa: CASSLDDRDRRIEQFF

v_call: TRBV28
clone_size: few
d_call: TRBD1
j_call: TRBJ1-1
cdr3_nt: TGTGCCAGCAGTTTGGGCAGGGGGGTTTGGAACACTGAAGCTTTCTTT
cdr3_aa: CASSLGRGVWNTEAFF

v_call: TRBV20-1
clone_size: few
d_call: .
j_call: TRBJ1-6
cdr3_nt: TGCAGTGCTAGACCGTTGACAGGAGATAATTCACCCCTCCACTTT
cdr3_aa: CSARPLTGDNSPLHF

v_call: TRBV28
clone_size: .
d_call: TRBD2
j_call: TRBJ2-3
cdr3_nt: TGTGCCACCATCCCTAGCGGAAAAACAGATACGCAGTATTTT
cdr3_aa: CATIPSGKTDTQYF